The 16 T cell receptor beta chains below all came from one sample that was sequenced in a study of cytomegalovirus exposure and HLA in healthy donors (dated by TCRdb to about 2017). Libraries came from the immunoSEQ multiplex PCR assay. A mixture of 60 forward primers for TCR Vbeta segments and 13 reverse primers for TCR Jbeta segments was used in the multiplex PCR. What TCRdb holds here is the immuneACCESS table cut down to in-frame rearrangements. Part of the clones is not present; checked against another copy, under half of the missing clones reflect an unresolved V gene, and the others are unexplained. In this sample the table shows under 150,000 clones, roughly 67% of which occur a single time. Roughly 8.3% of the sample belongs to the ten largest clones. The specimen was PBMCs. The receptors shown here come from a man younger than 35 in good health and CMV-seropositive.

J is TRBJ2-5 and V is TRBV4-1, with 7 positions matching TRBD2. Germline V CDR1 and CDR2: MGHRA, YSYEKL. V dropped 2 bases and J dropped 1; count of bases not matched to a gene: 10. The CDR3 spans 17 residues. CDR3: CASSQTQLSSGQETQYF. CDR3 nucleotide sequence: TGCGCCAGCAGCCAAACCCAGCTTTCTAGCGGCCAAGAGACCCAGTACTTC.

The J gene is TRBJ1-5, the V gene TRBV19, with D tentatively TRBD1 (5 bases). Trimming removed 10 bases at V and 3 bases at J, with 28 bases between. In germline, CDR1 is LNHDA, CDR2 SQIVND (reference sequence). This CDR3 is 18 amino acids long. CDR3 DNA sequence: TGTGCCACGGGGTCGGGGGGTATGCTCGGCGGGGACAATCAGCCCCAGCATTTT. Encoded protein: CATGSGGMLGGDNQPQHF.

The chain couples TRBV4-1 to TRBJ2-3; 7 bases align to TRBD2. CDR1 and CDR2 (germline): MGHRA, YSYEKL. This CDR3 comprises 17 residues. The ends lost 2 bases at V and 5 bases at J; junction bases unmatched: 13. CDR3 sequence: CASSQMGRGTYGDTQYF. In DNA form, the CDR3 reads TGCGCCAGCAGCCAAATGGGGAGGGGAACTTATGGAGATACGCAGTATTTT.

The chain couples TRBV7-9 to TRBJ2-7; D possibly corresponds to TRBD1 (6 bases). The V end lost 4 bases, the J end lost 4 bases, and 14 bases lay between the germline ends. This CDR3 is 14 amino acids long. Germline assignment: CDR1 SEHNR and CDR2 FQNEAQ (reference sequence). CDR3 in amino acids: CASSWEQGPYEQYV. In nucleotides, the CDR3 is TGTGCCAGCAGCTGGGAACAGGGACCGTACGAGCAGTACGTC.

The chain links TRBV19 to TRBJ2-2; 8 bases agree with TRBD1. After removal of 7 bases from V and 7 bases from J, the junction contained 8 bases not matched to a gene. The CDR3 runs 14 residues. Germline V gives CDR1 LNHDA, CDR2 SQIVND (reference sequence). The CDR3 sequence: CASNTQGAGGELFF. In DNA form, the CDR3 reads TGTGCCAGTAATACTCAGGGGGCAGGCGGGGAGCTGTTTTTT.

The chain is built from TRBV18 and TRBJ2-3; D gene ambiguous. CDR1 and CDR2 from the germline V gene are KGHSH and LQKENI. The V and J ends lost 0 bases and 4 bases respectively, with 5 bases between them. This CDR3 spans 13 amino acids. The CDR3 loop is CASSPPTADTQYF. The DNA of the CDR3 is TGTGCCAGCTCACCACCTACGGCAGATACGCAGTATTTT.

The chain carries TRBV7-9 and TRBJ2-2, with D unclear. The germline V gene encodes CDR1 SEHNR and CDR2 FQNEAQ (reference sequence). There are 13 residues in the CDR3. The V gene lost 0 bases and the J gene lost 6 bases, with 5 bases spanning the gap. CDR3: CASSLAAPGELFF. The CDR3 nucleotides are TGTGCCAGCAGCTTAGCAGCGCCCGGGGAGCTGTTTTTT.

The V call is TRBV11-3, the J call TRBJ2-3; perhaps TRBD2 as D (5 bases). V dropped 6 bases and J dropped 4 bases, with 11 bases sitting between them. The germline V gene has CDR1 SGHNT and CDR2 YENEEA. The CDR3 covers 13 residues. The DNA of the CDR3 is TGTGCCAGCAGATCCCCCGGGGCAGATACGCAGTATTTT. Translation: CASRSPGADTQYF.

This sequence joins TRBV6-5 and TRBJ2-5, with D unresolved. Trimming pared 2 bases from V and 2 bases from J, leaving 12 bases between. The CDR3 consists of 15 residues. Germline loops: CDR1 MNHEY, CDR2 SVGAGI. Here the CDR3 reads CASSYDLYGQETQYF. The CDR3 DNA is TGTGCCAGCAGTTACGATCTATACGGGCAAGAGACCCAGTACTTC.

This clone was observed a handful of times. CDR3 sequence: CASSGRQGNTEAFF. The CDR3 DNA reads TGTGCCAGCTCAGGTCGGCAGGGGAACACTGAAGCTTTCTTT. The V call is TRBV5-4, the J call TRBJ1-1, with TRBD1 as a possible D gene (5 bases). From germline, CDR1 is SGHNT and CDR2 YYREEE (reference sequence). This CDR3 is 14 amino acids long. With 7 bases removed from V and 1 base from J, the gap between germline ends came to 14 bases.

The rearrangement uses TRBV6-6 and TRBJ2-1; 7 bases agree with TRBD2. Per germline, CDR1 MNHNY and CDR2 SVGAGI (reference sequence). The CDR3 has 14 amino acids. Trimming removed 5 bases from V and 8 bases from J; junction bases left unmatched: 9. The CDR3 DNA reads TGTGCCAGCAGTGGGGGGGGGTCCCGGTATGAGCAGTTCTTC. Translated: CASSGGGSRYEQFF.

The V and J genes are TRBV5-1 and TRBJ2-7; the match to TRBD2 covers 7 bases. Germline-derived CDR1 and CDR2 are SGHRS and YFSETQ. V lost 0 bases to trimming and J lost 3 bases; unmatched junction nucleotides: 6. The CDR3 is 15 amino acids. In nucleotides, the CDR3 is TGCGCCAGCAGCTTGGTTTCGTCTAGCGGCTACGAGCAGTACTTC. The encoded protein is CASSLVSSSGYEQYF.

In this sample, this clone turned up a few times. The chain has TRBV5-4 and TRBJ2-7; D is perhaps TRBD2 (6 bases). The length of the CDR3 is 16 residues. The ends were cut back, 3 bases at V and 5 bases at J, with 21 bases in the middle. Germline V gene data show CDR1 as SGHNT and CDR2 as YYREEE (reference sequence). CDR3 region: CASSYKEGSVSDEQYF. In nucleotides, the CDR3 is TGTGCCAGCAGCTATAAGGAGGGGTCGGTTTCTGACGAGCAGTACTTC.

This clone has only a few counts. The rearrangement links TRBV6-1 to TRBJ1-2; 9 bases match TRBD1. With V trimmed by 4 bases and J by 4 bases, 7 bases remained unmatched. CDR1 MNHNS and CDR2 SASEGT come from the germline V gene. The CDR3 is made up of 15 amino acids. The CDR3: CASSGGTGRRYGYTF. In nucleotides, the CDR3 is TGTGCCAGCAGTGGTGGGACAGGGAGGCGCTATGGCTACACCTTC.

The gene calls are TRBV28 and TRBJ1-3; D unresolved. The CDR3 runs to 16 residues. V was cut by 2 bases and J by 2 bases, with 13 bases left in between. From germline, CDR1 is MDHEN and CDR2 SYDVKM. CDR3 sequence reads: CASSLLTVTAGNTIYF. CDR3 DNA: TGTGCCAGCAGTTTACTGACTGTAACGGCTGGAAACACCATATATTTT.

The chain is built from TRBV25-1 and TRBJ1-1; D ambiguous. Looked up from germline, CDR1 is MGHDK and CDR2 is SYGVNS. There are 14 residues in the CDR3. Trimming took 2 bases from V and 0 from J, leaving 7 bases between them. CDR3 in DNA: TGTGCCAGCAGTGAAGAGCGAATGAACACTGAAGCTTTCTTT. Translated: CASSEERMNTEAFF.